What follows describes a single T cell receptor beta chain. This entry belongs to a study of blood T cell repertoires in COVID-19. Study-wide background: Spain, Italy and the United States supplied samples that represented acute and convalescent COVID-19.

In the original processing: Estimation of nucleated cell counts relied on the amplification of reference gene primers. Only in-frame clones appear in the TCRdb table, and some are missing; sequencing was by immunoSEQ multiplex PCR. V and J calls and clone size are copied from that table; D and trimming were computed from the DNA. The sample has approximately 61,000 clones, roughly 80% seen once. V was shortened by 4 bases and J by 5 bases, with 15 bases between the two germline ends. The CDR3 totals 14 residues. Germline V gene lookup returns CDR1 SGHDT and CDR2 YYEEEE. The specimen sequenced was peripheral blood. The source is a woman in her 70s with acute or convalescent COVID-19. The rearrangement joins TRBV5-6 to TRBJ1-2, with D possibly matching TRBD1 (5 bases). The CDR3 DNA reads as TGTGCCAGCAGCCCGGGGGAGGGATATTATGGCTACACCTTC. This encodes CASSPGEGYYGYTF.